Included here is one TCR beta chain sequence, with context. Its antigen is currently unknown. Collection occurred without any documented infections or immune events in donors. The data belong to a study of identifying expanded T cells in peripheral blood. The CDR3 is made up of 13 amino acids. Germline CDR1 reads SEHNR; CDR2 reads FQNEAQ (reference sequence). V was clipped by 5 bases and J by 14 bases, with 18 bases between them. Study results and caveats: Across healthy donors, higher total template counts meant significantly greater approximately two-week count variance. Over two and four weeks, about 15 and 19 clones changed, versus around 1.2 between replicates.

Produced via immunoSEQ multiplex PCR; TCRdb's table is partial and in-frame only. This table has some 78,000 clones, roughly 91% appearing once. This receptor was obtained from a person between 18 and 69 years old in good health. Source material: blood. The V call is TRBV7-9, the J call TRBJ1-4; TRBD1 is a possible D gene (6 bases). CDR3 bases: TGTGCCAGCAGCCTCAGACAGGTCTCTCCCCTGTTTTTT. The encoded protein is CASSLRQVSPLFF.